Each of the 3 T cell receptor beta chains below was sequenced from the same sample in a study of cytomegalovirus exposure and HLA in healthy donors. The PCR made use of 60 Vbeta and 13 Jbeta primers. Some clones are missing from TCRdb's copy, which holds only in-frame ones; the method was immunoSEQ multiplex PCR. This sample carries more than 95,000 clones, with about 3% going to the ten biggest clones. Sample: PBMCs. Every receptor here comes from a man aged 35 to 55 in good health and CMV-seronegative.

The V gene is TRBV7-8, the J gene TRBJ1-3; D might be TRBD1 (5 bases). The CDR3 runs to 16 residues. Trimming stripped 7 bases from V and 0 bases from J, with 16 bases between. The germline CDR1 and CDR2 sequences are SGHVS and FQNEAQ. This CDR3 reads CASNEVPGLSGNTIYF. In nucleotides, the CDR3 is TGTGCCAGCAATGAGGTGCCAGGGCTCTCTGGAAACACCATATATTTT.

The chain joins TRBV7-2 to TRBJ1-5; perhaps TRBD1 as D (5 bases). The CDR3 runs to 14 residues. Germline V gene data show CDR1 as SGHTA and CDR2 as FQGNSA. V was pared by 5 bases and J by 0 bases, with 8 bases between. In DNA form, the CDR3 reads TGTGCCAGCAGCCCGACAGTTAGCAATCAGCCCCAGCATTTT. This encodes CASSPTVSNQPQHF. Filled out from reference TRBV7-2 and TRBJ1-5, the complete variable domain reads GAGVSQSPSNKVTEKGKDVELRCDPISGHTALYWYRQSLGQGLEFLIYFQGNSAPDKSGLPSDRFSAERTGGSVSTLTIQRTQQEDSAVYLCASSPTVSNQPQHFGDGTRLSIL.

This chain links TRBV7-8 with TRBJ1-5; D not certain. CDR3 length equals 15 residues. V was shortened by 0 bases and J by 4 bases, with 10 bases between the two germline ends. Germline V gene data show CDR1 as SGHVS and CDR2 as FQNEAQ. The CDR3, as DNA: TGTGCCAGCAGCTTAGCGTCCAGAGGGAATCAGCCCCAGCATTTT. Its translation: CASSLASRGNQPQHF.